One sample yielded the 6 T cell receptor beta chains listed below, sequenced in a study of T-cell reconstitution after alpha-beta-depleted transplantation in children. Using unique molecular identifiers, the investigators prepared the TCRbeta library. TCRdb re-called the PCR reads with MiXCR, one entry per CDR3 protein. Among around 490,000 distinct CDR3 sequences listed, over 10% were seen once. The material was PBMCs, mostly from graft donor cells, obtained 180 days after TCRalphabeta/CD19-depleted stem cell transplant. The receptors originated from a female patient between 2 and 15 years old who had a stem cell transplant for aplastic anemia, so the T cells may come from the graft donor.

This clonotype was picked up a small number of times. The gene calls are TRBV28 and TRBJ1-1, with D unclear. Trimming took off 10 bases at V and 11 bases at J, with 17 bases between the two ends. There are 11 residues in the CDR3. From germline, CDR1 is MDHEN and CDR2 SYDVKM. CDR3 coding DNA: TGTGCCACCCGGATCGAAAGGGAGGCTTTCTTT. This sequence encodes CATRIEREAFF.

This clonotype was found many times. The CDR3 reads CSSSQGGYEQYF. CDR3 nucleotides: TGCAGCTCTTCACAGGGGGGCTACGAGCAGTACTTC. V gene TRBV29-1 combines with J gene TRBJ2-7; 8 nucleotides agree with TRBD1. The CDR3 has 12 amino acids. CDR1 and CDR2 (germline): SQVTM, ANQGSEA. J lost 3 bases, V lost 8 bases, and 6 bases had no gene match.

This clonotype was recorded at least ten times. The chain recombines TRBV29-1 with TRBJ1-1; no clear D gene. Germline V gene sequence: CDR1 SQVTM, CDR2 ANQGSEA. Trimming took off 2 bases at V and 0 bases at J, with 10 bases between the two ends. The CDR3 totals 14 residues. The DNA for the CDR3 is TGCAGCGTTGAATTTGGGATTATGAACACTGAAGCTTTCTTT. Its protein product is CSVEFGIMNTEAFF.

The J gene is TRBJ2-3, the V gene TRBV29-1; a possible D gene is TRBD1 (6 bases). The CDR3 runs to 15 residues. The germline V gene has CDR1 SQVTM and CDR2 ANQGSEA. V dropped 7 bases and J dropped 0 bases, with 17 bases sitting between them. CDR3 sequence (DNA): TGCAGCGCCGCTCCCCGACAGGTTAGCACAGATACGCAGTATTTT. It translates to CSAAPRQVSTDTQYF.

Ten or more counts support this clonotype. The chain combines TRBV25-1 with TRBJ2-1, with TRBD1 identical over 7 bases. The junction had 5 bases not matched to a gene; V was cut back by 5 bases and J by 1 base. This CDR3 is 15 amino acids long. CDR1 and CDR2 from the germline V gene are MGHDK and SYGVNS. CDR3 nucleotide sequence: TGTGCCAGCAGTCAGACAGGGTTGTCCTACAATGAGCAGTTCTTC. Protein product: CASSQTGLSYNEQFF.

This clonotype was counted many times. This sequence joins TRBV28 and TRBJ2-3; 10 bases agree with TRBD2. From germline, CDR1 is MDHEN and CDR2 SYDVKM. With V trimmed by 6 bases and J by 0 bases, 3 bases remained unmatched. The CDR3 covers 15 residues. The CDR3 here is CASSSTSGSTDTQYF. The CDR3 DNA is TGTGCCAGCAGCTCGACTAGCGGGAGCACAGATACGCAGTATTTT.